This T cell receptor beta chain was captured by sequencing in a study of blood T cell repertoires in COVID-19. Study summary: Italy, Spain and the United States were the sources of the convalescent and acute COVID-19 samples.

Method: immunoSEQ multiplex PCR; TCRdb's copy keeps in-frame clones and lacks some. The table has some 290,000 clones, roughly 87% seen once. The sample comprised peripheral blood. The source of this sequence is a woman in her 50s who had recovered from COVID-19.

The CDR3 nucleotides are TGTGCCAGCAGCCCCTACATGGAGGCGAACACTGAAGCTTTCTTT. Its translation is CASSPYMEANTEAFF. This rearrangement joins TRBV7-9 to TRBJ1-1; D call uncertain. Trimming removed 5 bases at V and 1 base at J, with 14 bases between. The CDR3 contains 15 residues. Germline V gene lookup returns CDR1 SEHNR and CDR2 FQNEAQ (reference sequence).